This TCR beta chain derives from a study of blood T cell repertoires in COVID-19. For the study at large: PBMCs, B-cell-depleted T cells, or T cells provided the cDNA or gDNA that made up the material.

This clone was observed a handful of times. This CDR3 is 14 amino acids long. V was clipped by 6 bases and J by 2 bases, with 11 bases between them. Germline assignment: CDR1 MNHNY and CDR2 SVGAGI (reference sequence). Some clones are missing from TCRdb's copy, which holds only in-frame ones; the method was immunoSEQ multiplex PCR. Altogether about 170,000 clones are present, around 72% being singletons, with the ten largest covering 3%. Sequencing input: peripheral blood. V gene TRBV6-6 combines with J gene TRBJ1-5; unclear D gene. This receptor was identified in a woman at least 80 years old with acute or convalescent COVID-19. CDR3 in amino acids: CASRASGGNQPQHF. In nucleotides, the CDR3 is TGTGCCAGCAGAGCGTCCGGAGGCAATCAGCCCCAGCATTTT.